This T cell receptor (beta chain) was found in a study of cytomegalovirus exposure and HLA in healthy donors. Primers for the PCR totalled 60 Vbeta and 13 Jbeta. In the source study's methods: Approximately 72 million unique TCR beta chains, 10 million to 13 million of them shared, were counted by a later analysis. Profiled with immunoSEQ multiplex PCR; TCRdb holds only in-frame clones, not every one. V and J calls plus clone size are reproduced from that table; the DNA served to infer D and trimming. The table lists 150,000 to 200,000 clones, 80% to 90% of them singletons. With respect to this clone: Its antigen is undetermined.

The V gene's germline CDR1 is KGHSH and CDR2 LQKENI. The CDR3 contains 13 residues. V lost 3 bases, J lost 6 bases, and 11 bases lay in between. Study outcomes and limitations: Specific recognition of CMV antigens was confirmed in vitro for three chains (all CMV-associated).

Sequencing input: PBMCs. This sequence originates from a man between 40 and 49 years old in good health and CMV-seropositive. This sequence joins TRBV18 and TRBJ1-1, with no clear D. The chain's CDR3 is CASSPDGLAEAFF. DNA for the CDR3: TGTGCCAGCTCACCTGACGGCCTAGCTGAAGCTTTCTTT.